This T cell receptor beta chain was found in a study of regulatory T cells in long-lasting Graves disease. Whole-study findings and limits: There was favoring of TRBV28, TRBJ1-2 and TRBJ2-5 in persistent disease. Study of thyroid tissue was not done, with only peripheral blood studied.

Comment on this clonotype: Its antigen is currently unknown.

Construction of the TCR beta libraries employed iRepertoire HTBI primers in conjunction with Arm-PCR of CDR3 regions. TCRdb reprocessed the multiplex PCR reads via MiXCR and lists one record per CDR3 protein. The sample has almost 450,000 distinct CDR3 sequences, 16% seen once. Time point noted: newly diagnosed GD, antithyroid drugs for less than 3 months. The authors made the TCR library using RNA they extracted from PBMCs. The germline V gene encodes CDR1 MNHEY and CDR2 SVGAGI. The CDR3 spans 19 residues. The V and J ends lost 2 bases and 1 base, in that order; junction bases with no gene match: 10. This sample also belongs to another study, concerning T cells in Graves' hyperthyroidism and ophthalmopathy. That source reports: HTBI primers were used for first-round RT-PCR of the TCR CDR3.

V gene TRBV6-5 combines with J gene TRBJ1-5, with 11 bases identical to TRBD1. The TCR originated in a woman in her 30s with Graves disease. The material sequenced was peripheral blood mononuclear cells (PBMCs), taken at new diagnosis, from a patient treated with antithyroid drugs. CDR3 DNA sequence: TGTGCCAGCAGTTACACGTTGGGACAGGGGGTAAACAGCAATCAGCCCCAGCATTTT. The encoded protein is CASSYTLGQGVNSNQPQHF.